One and the same sample provided the 10 T cell receptor beta chains below, sequenced in a study of blood T cell repertoires in COVID-19. The protocol was immunoSEQ multiplex PCR, while the TCRdb copy is restricted to in-frame clones and leaves out a portion. The sample yields more than 200,000 clones, around 89% seen once. The sample taken for sequencing was PBMCs or T cells enriched from blood (not recorded which). All receptors come from a woman in her thirties who had recovered from COVID-19.

The CDR3 loop is CASSLIAGGDEQFF. CDR3 in DNA: TGTGCCAGCAGCCTAATAGCGGGAGGAGATGAGCAGTTCTTC. The rearrangement joins TRBV9 to TRBJ2-1, with 10 bases lining up with TRBD2. Germline CDR1 reads SGDLS; CDR2 reads YYNGEE. Germline trimming cut 4 bases from V and 8 bases from J; bases unmatched to any gene: 6. The CDR3 runs to 14 residues.

The chain has TRBV27 and TRBJ1-6; possible D gene TRBD1, 5 bases. Trimming left V 9 bases short and J 4 bases short, with 10 bases between. The CDR3 is 13 residues long. Germline CDR1 reads MNHEY; CDR2 reads SMNVEV (reference sequence). In DNA form, the CDR3 reads TGTGCCAGTGCTCAGGGTTATAATTCACCCCTCCACTTT. Translation: CASAQGYNSPLHF.

The genes are TRBV28 and TRBJ2-5; D may be TRBD1 (6 bases). The CDR3 totals 15 residues. Trimming stripped 3 bases from V and 5 bases from J, with 16 bases between. Germline lookup yields CDR1 MDHEN and CDR2 SYDVKM. For the CDR3, the DNA is TGTGCCAGCAGTTTTGAACAGGGTTCCAGGGAGACCCAGTACTTC. Encoded protein: CASSFEQGSRETQYF.

The DNA for the CDR3 is TGTGCCAGCAGCGTGACAGGGGACAAGCTCCTCAACTATGGCTACACCTTC. Its protein product is CASSVTGDKLLNYGYTF. V usage is TRBV9 and J usage is TRBJ1-2, with TRBD1 matching over 8 bases. Germline V CDR1 and CDR2: SGDLS, YYNGEE. The V gene end was trimmed by 2 bases and the J gene end by 2 bases; junction bases not matched to a gene: 11. This CDR3 has 17 amino acids.

The chain employs TRBV4-1 and TRBJ2-1; 8 positions match TRBD2. CDR3 length: 19 amino acids. The V gene's germline CDR1 is MGHRA and CDR2 YSYEKL. Unmatched junction bases numbered 15, after V lost 0 bases and J lost 5 bases. The CDR3 nucleotides are TGCGCCAGCAGCCAAGATCCAAGAGGTAGCGGGACGGGCCACAATGAGCAGTTCTTC. The encoded protein is CASSQDPRGSGTGHNEQFF.

This sequence joins TRBV4-2 and TRBJ1-5, with D unresolved. The CDR3 contains 16 residues. Germline V gene lookup returns CDR1 LGHNA and CDR2 YNFKEQ. Trimming removed 1 base from V and 2 bases from J, with 12 bases in between. The CDR3 sequence: CASSQGGRERNQPQHF. The CDR3 coding sequence is TGTGCCAGCAGCCAAGGAGGGAGGGAACGCAATCAGCCCCAGCATTTT.

This chain joins TRBV13 and TRBJ2-7; perhaps TRBD1 as D (6 bases). Germline CDR1 is PRHDT and CDR2 is FYEKMQ (reference sequence). V was clipped by 4 bases and J by 3 bases, with 16 bases between them. The CDR3 extends over 15 amino acids. CDR3 sequence: CASSYSGTPDYEQYF. CDR3 nucleotide sequence: TGTGCCAGCAGCTATTCCGGGACACCGGACTACGAGCAGTACTTC.

The chain joins TRBV5-4 to TRBJ1-1; the D gene is possibly TRBD1 (5 bases). This CDR3 is built from 14 residues. The germline V and J ends were trimmed by 0 bases and 5 bases, with 11 bases remaining between them. The germline CDR1 and CDR2 sequences are SGHNT and YYREEE (reference sequence). DNA for the CDR3: TGTGCCAGCAGCTTGGTCCAGGGAGGGACTGAAGCTTTCTTT. Protein sequence: CASSLVQGGTEAFF.

The chain employs TRBV3-1 (or the pseudogene TRBV3-2) and TRBJ1-1, with a tentative D call TRBD1 (6 bases). Germline assignment: CDR1 LGHDT and CDR2 YNNKEL (reference sequence). V lost 6 bases and J 4 bases, leaving 12 bases between the germline ends. This CDR3 is 13 amino acids long. The CDR3 loop reads CASRDLGGTEAFF. The CDR3 DNA reads as TGTGCCAGCAGAGACCTAGGGGGCACTGAAGCTTTCTTT.

The J gene is TRBJ1-1, the V gene TRBV19; 8 bases map to TRBD1. The CDR3 extends over 16 amino acids. With 3 bases clipped from V and 0 bases from J, the junction kept 6 bases outside the gene matches. Per the germline V gene, CDR1 is LNHDA and CDR2 is SQIVND (reference sequence). For the CDR3, the DNA is TGTGCCAGTAGTATGGAGACAGGGGCGGTGAACACTGAAGCTTTCTTT. It codes for CASSMETGAVNTEAFF.